The clone carrying this T cell receptor beta chain was seen just once. These data belong to a study of blood T cell repertoires in COVID-19. The data were produced by immunoSEQ multiplex PCR, yet TCRdb's version contains in-frame clones alone and is incomplete. The table has some 140,000 clones, roughly 84% seen once. V was clipped by 5 bases and J by 3 bases; unmatched bases: 6. There are 14 residues in the CDR3. Germline V gene lookup returns CDR1 MNHEY and CDR2 SVGAGI. The chain employs TRBV6-5 and TRBJ2-7, with 8 bases identical to TRBD1. The TCR was taken from a woman aged 80 or older with acute or convalescent COVID-19. The sample taken for sequencing was peripheral blood. The CDR3 protein is CASSPDRGGYEQYF. The CDR3 DNA reads as TGTGCCAGCAGTCCAGACAGGGGAGGCTACGAGCAGTACTTC.